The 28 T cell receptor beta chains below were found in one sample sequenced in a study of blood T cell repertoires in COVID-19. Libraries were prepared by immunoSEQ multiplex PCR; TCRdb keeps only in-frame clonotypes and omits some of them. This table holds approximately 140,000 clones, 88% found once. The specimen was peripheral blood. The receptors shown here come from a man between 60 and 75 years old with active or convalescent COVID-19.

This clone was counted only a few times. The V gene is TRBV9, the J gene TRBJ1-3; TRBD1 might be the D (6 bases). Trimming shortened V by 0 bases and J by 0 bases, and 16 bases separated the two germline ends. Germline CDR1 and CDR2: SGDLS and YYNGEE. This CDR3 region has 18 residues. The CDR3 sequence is CASSVDGQGSSSGNTIYF. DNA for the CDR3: TGTGCCAGCAGCGTAGACGGGCAGGGGTCGAGCTCTGGAAACACCATATATTTT.

The CDR3 protein is CASSGRDTLYNEQFF. The DNA of the CDR3 is TGCGCCAGCAGTGGCCGGGACACCCTCTACAATGAGCAGTTCTTC. The chain joins TRBV10-2 to TRBJ2-1; TRBD1 might be the D (6 bases). The length of the CDR3 is 15 residues. The V gene's germline CDR1 is WSHSY and CDR2 SAAADI. The V end lost 4 bases, the J end lost 3 bases, and 13 bases lay between the germline ends.

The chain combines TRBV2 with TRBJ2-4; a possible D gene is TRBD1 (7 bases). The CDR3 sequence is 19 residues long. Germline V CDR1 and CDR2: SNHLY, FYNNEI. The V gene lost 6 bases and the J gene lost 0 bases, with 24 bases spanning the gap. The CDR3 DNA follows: TGTGCCAGCAGCAGACAGGGAGTTGGAGGGTCCCAAGCCAAAAACATTCAGTACTTC. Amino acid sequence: CASSRQGVGGSQAKNIQYF. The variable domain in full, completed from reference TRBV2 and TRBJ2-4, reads EPEVTQTPSHQVTQMGQEVILRCVPISNHLYFYWYRQILGQKVEFLVSFYNNEISEKSEIFDDQFSVERPDGSNFTLKIRSTKLEDSAMYFCASSRQGVGGSQAKNIQYFGAGTRLSVL.

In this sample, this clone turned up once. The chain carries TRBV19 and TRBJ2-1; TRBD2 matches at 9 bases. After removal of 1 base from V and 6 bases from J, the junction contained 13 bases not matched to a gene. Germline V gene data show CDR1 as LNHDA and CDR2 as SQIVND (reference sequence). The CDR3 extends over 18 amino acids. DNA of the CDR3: TGTGCCAGTAGTATAGGCAGCGGGAGGACCTTCTCGGGCAATGAGCAGTTCTTC. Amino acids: CASSIGSGRTFSGNEQFF.

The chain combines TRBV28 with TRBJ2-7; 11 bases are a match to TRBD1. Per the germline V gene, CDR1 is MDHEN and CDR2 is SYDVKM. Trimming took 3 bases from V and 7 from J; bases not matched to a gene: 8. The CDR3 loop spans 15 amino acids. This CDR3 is CASSLGGTGGEEQYF. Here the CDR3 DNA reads TGTGCCAGCAGTTTGGGGGGGACAGGGGGAGAGGAGCAGTACTTC. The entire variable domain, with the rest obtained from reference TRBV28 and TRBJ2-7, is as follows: DVKVTQSSRYLVKRTGEKVFLECVQDMDHENMFWYRQDPGLGLRLIYFSYDVKMKEKGDIPEGYSVSREKKERFSLILESASTNQTSMYLCASSLGGTGGEEQYFGPGTRLTVT.

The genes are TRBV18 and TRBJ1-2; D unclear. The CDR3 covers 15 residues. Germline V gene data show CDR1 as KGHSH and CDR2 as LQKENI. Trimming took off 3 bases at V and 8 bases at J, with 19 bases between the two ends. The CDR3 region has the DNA TGTGCCAGCTCACCGCAGGATGGACGAGGGTCGGGCTACACCTTC. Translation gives CASSPQDGRGSGYTF. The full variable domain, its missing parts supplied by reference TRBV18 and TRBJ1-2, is NAGVMQNPRHLVRRRGQEARLRCSPMKGHSHVYWYRQLPEEGLKFMVYLQKENIIDESGMPKERFSAEFPKEGPSILRIQQVVRGDSAAYFCASSPQDGRGSGYTFGSGTRLTVV.

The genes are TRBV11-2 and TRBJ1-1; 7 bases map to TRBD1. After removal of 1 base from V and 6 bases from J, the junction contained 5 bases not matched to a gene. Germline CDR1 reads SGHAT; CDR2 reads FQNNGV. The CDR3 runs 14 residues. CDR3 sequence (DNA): TGTGCCAGCAGCTTAGGTTGGGACAGTTCTGAAGCTTTCTTT. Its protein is CASSLGWDSSEAFF.

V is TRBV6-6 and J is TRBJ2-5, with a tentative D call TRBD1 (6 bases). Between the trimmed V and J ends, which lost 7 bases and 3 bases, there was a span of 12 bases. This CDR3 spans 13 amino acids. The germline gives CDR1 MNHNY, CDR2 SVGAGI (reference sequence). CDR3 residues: CASTPSGEETQYF. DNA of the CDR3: TGTGCCAGCACCCCCTCAGGGGAAGAGACCCAGTACTTC.

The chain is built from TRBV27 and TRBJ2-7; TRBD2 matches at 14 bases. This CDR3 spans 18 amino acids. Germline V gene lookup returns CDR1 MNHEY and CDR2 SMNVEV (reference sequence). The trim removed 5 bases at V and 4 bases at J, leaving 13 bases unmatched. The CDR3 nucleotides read TGTGCCAGCAGTACGACCGGGACTAGCGGGAGCGTACGATACGAGCAGTACTTC. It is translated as CASSTTGTSGSVRYEQYF.

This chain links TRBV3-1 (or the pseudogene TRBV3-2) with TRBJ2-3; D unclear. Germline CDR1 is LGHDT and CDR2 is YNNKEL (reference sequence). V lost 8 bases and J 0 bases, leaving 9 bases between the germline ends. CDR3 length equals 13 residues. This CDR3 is CASRSISTDTQYF. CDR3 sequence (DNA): TGTGCCAGCCGGTCCATAAGCACAGATACGCAGTATTTT.

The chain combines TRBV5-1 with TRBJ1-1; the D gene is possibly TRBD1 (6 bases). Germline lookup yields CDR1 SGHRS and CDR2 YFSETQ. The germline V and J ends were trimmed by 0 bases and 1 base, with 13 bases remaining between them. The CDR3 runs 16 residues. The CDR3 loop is CASSLAAGDRNTEAFF. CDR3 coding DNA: TGCGCCAGCAGCTTGGCCGCAGGGGATAGGAACACTGAAGCTTTCTTT.

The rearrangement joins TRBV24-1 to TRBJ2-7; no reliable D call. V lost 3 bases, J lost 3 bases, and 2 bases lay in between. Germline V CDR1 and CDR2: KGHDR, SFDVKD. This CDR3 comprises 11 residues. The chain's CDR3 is CATSDLYEQYF. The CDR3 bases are TGTGCCACCAGTGATCTCTACGAGCAGTACTTC.

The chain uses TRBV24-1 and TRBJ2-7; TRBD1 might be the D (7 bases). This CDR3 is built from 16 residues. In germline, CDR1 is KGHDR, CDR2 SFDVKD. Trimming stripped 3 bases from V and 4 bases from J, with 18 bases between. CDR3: CATSDPLRRGPYEQYF. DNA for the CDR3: TGTGCCACCAGTGATCCCTTAAGGAGGGGGCCGTACGAGCAGTACTTC.

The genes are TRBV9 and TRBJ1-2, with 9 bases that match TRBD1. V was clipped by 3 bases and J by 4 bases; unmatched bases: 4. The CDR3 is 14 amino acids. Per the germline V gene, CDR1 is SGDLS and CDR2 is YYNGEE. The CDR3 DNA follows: TGTGCCAGCAGCGCCGGGACAGGGACCTATGGCTACACCTTC. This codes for CASSAGTGTYGYTF.

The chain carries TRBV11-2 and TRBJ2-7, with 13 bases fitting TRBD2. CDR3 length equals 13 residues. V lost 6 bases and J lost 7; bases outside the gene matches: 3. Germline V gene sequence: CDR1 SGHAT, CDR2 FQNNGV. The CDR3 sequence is CASSGLAGVEQYF. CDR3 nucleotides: TGTGCCAGCAGTGGACTAGCGGGAGTAGAGCAGTACTTC.

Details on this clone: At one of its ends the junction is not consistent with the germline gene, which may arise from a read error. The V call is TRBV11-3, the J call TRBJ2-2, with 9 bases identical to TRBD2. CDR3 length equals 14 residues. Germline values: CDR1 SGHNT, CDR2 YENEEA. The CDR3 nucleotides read TGTGCCAGCAGTTTAGCGGGAGACATCGGGGAGCTGTTTTTT. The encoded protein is CASSLAGDIGELFF.

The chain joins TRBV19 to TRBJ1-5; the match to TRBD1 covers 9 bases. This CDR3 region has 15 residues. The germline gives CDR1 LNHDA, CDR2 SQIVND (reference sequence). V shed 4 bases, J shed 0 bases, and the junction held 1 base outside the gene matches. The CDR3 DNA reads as TGTGCCAGTAGTAGGGGACAGGGTAGCAATCAGCCCCAGCATTTT. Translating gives CASSRGQGSNQPQHF. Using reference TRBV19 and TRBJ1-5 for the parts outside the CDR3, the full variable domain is DGGITQSPKYLFRKEGQNVTLSCEQNLNHDAMYWYRQDPGQGLRLIYYSQIVNDFQKGDIAEGYSVSREKKESFPLTVTSAQKNPTAFYLCASSRGQGSNQPQHFGDGTRLSIL.

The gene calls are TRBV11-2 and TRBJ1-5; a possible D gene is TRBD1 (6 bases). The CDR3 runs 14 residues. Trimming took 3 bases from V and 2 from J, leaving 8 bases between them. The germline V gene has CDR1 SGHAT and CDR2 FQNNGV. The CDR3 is CASSLAGGNQPQHF. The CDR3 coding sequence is TGTGCCAGCAGCTTGGCAGGGGGCAATCAGCCCCAGCATTTT.

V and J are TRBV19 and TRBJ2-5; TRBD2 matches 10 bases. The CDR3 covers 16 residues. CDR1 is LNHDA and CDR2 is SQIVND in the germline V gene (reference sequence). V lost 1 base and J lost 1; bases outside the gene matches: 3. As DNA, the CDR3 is TGTGCCAGTAGTATAGGTAGCGGGAGGCTCCAAGAGACCCAGTACTTC. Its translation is CASSIGSGRLQETQYF.

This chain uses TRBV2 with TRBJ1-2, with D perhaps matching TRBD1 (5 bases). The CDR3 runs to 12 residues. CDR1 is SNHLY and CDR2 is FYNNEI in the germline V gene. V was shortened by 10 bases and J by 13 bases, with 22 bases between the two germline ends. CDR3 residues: CATPGDGGFSTF. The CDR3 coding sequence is TGTGCCACCCCGGGGGACGGGGGTTTCTCCACCTTC. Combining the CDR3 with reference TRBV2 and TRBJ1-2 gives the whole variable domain EPEVTQTPSHQVTQMGQEVILRCVPISNHLYFYWYRQILGQKVEFLVSFYNNEISEKSEIFDDQFSVERPDGSNFTLKIRSTKLEDSAMYFCATPGDGGFSTFGSGTRLTVV.

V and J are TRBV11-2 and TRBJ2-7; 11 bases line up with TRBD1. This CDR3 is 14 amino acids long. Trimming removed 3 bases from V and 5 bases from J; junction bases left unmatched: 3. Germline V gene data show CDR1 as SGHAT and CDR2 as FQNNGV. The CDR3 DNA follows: TGTGCCAGCAGCTTGGGACAGGGGGGCGACGAGCAGTACTTC. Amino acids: CASSLGQGGDEQYF. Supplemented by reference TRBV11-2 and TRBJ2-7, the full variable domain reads EAGVAQSPRYKIIEKRQSVAFWCNPISGHATLYWYQQILGQGPKLLIQFQNNGVVDDSQLPKDRFSAERLKGVDSTLKIQPAKLEDSAVYLCASSLGQGGDEQYFGPGTRLTVT.

The CDR3 loop is CASSDIAGEQDTQYF. CDR3 in DNA: TGTGCCAGCAGTGATATAGCGGGAGAGCAAGATACGCAGTATTTT. The chain carries TRBV6-1 and TRBJ2-3; 9 nucleotides match TRBD2. Per germline, CDR1 MNHNS and CDR2 SASEGT. This CDR3 is built from 15 residues. Germline trimming cut 3 bases from V and 5 bases from J; bases unmatched to any gene: 6.

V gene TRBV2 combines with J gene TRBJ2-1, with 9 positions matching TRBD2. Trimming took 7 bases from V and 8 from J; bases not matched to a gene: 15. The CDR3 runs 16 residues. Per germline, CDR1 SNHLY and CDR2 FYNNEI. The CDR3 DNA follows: TGTGCCAGCACCCCCATCCTCGCGGGGGGGGCGCATGAGCAGTTCTTC. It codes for CASTPILAGGAHEQFF.

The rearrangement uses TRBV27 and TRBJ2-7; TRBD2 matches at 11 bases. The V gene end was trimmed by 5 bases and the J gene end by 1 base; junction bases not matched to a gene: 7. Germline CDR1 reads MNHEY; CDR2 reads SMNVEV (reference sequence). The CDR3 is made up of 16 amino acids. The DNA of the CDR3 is TGTGCCAGCAGTCCGTTAGCGGGAGGGACGTCCTACGAGCAGTACTTC. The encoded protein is CASSPLAGGTSYEQYF.

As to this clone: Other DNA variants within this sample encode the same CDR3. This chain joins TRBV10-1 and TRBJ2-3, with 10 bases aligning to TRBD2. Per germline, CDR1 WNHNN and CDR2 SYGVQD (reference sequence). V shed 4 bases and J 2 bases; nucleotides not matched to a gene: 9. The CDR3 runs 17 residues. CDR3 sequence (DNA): TGCGCCAGCAGTGCTCTAGCGGGAGATTCTGTCACAGATACGCAGTATTTT. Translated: CASSALAGDSVTDTQYF.

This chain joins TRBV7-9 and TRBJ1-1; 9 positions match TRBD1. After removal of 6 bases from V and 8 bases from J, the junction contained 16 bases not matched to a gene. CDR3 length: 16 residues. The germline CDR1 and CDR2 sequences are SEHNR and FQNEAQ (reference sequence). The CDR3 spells CASSPTGGHKDHEAFF. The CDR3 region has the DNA TGTGCCAGCAGTCCAACAGGGGGCCACAAGGACCACGAAGCTTTCTTT.

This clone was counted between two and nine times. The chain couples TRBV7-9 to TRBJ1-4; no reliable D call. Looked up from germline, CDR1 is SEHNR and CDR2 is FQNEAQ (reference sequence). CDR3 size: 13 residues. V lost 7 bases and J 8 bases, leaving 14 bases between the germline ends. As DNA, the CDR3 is TGTGCCAGCAAGCGGGGAACGGGGGAAAAACTGTTTTTT. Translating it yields CASKRGTGEKLFF.

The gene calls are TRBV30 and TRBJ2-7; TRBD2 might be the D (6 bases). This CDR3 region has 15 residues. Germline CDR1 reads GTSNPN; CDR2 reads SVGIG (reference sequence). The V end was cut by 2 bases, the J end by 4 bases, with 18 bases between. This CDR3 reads CAWSLSPRDLYEQYF. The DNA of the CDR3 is TGTGCCTGGAGTCTTTCACCCCGGGACTTATACGAGCAGTACTTC.